This TCR beta chain came from a study of cytotoxic CD8 clonotypes in ibrutinib-treated CLL. TCRdb keeps only in-frame clones here, not all; method: immunoSEQ multiplex PCR. The repertoire consists of about 68,000 clones, with around 68% occurring once and the leading ten covering around 5.7%. There are 11 residues in the CDR3. With 5 bases removed from V and 3 bases from J, the gap between germline ends came to 4 bases. CDR1 is SGHTA and CDR2 is FQGNSA in the germline V gene. The sequence was obtained from a human donor with chronic lymphocytic leukemia. The genes are TRBV7-2 and TRBJ2-5, with no clear D. Sequenced here: PBMCs, sampled after 12 months of ibrutinib treatment. CDR3 nucleotides: TGTGCCAGCAGCGCAAAAGAGACCCAGTACTTC. Translated, it gives CASSAKETQYF.